Sequencing of this T cell receptor (beta chain) was carried out in a study of vaccination and CD4 T cells after COVID-19. Overall study: Post-COVID specimens were obtained a median around 92 days after diagnosis (range 35 to 161). The cells in question were stimulated using overlapping spike peptides derived from SARS-CoV-2, HCoV-NL63, HCoV-OC43 and HCoV-229E.

Concerning this clonotype itself: What it binds is unknown.

Treatment indicated: roughly 10-day PBMC culture with coronavirus spike peptide pools or control peptides (ViraFEST assay). Ahead of the COVID-19 pandemic (2011-2018), the CD4+ T cells of the unexposed donor were collected. Sequence data for DNA of cultured CD4+ T cells were generated by the Oncomine TCR Beta short-read assay. A single record per CDR3 protein comes from TCRdb applying MiXCR to the PCR reads. The sample lists 5,000 or so distinct CDR3 sequences, roughly 60% occurring once. V was pared by 4 bases and J by 0 bases, with 7 bases between. Germline CDR1 and CDR2: SNHLY and FYNNEI. CDR3 length: 14 residues.

The clonotype comes from a human donor in good health. The chain links TRBV2 to TRBJ1-5; D remains unclear. Specimen: CD4+ T cells from blood, cultured in vitro. The CDR3 here is CASSGHPSNQPQHF. In DNA form, the CDR3 reads TGTGCCAGCAGTGGACATCCTAGCAATCAGCCCCAGCATTTT.